The entry below gives a single T cell receptor (beta chain) sequence along with its context. The source of the sample is a study of blood T cell repertoires in COVID-19. Produced via immunoSEQ multiplex PCR; TCRdb's table is partial and in-frame only. This table has roughly 190,000 clones, roughly four fifths appearing once. With 6 bases clipped from V and 1 base from J, the junction kept 3 bases outside the gene matches. This CDR3 comprises 15 residues. The germline CDR1 and CDR2 sequences are LGHDT and YNNKEL (reference sequence). V and J are TRBV3-1 (or the pseudogene TRBV3-2) and TRBJ2-3, with 11 bases lining up with TRBD2. This clonotype was obtained from a woman in her 70s with active or convalescent COVID-19. Sequencing was performed on peripheral blood. The CDR3 reads CASSLGLAGTDTQYF. In DNA form, the CDR3 reads TGTGCCAGCAGTCTGGGACTAGCGGGCACAGATACGCAGTATTTT.